This T cell receptor (beta chain) was identified in a study of Graves' ophthalmopathy and Graves' hyperthyroidism. Researchers took RNA transcripts and amplified TCR beta CDR3 regions from them. First-round RT-PCR relied on HTBI primers, and a second-round multiplex PCR came next. A single record per CDR3 protein comes from TCRdb applying MiXCR to the multiplex PCR reads. The sample holds around 1,000,000 distinct CDR3 sequences, 35% to 45% seen once. CDR1 is SQVTM, CDR2 ANQGSEA, per germline. The CDR3 has 13 residues. The ends were cut back, 7 bases at V and 0 bases at J, with 9 bases in the middle. There are many counts of this clonotype.

The TCR originated in an adult man with Graves' hyperthyroidism. The sequenced material came from peripheral blood or thyroid tissue (not recorded which). V gene TRBV29-1 combines with J gene TRBJ1-4, with D uncertain. DNA of the CDR3: TGCAGCGGGAGAGCCGCAACTAATGAAAAACTGTTTTTT. It encodes CSGRAATNEKLFF.